Following are 9 T cell receptor beta chains from one sample sequenced in a study of CD8 T cells in ankylosing spondylitis. TCRdb itself ran the 5' RACE reads through MiXCR, one entry per CDR3 protein. The data show 190,000 or so distinct CDR3 sequences, roughly 13% seen once. Specimen: blood, either unsorted or a sorted T cell fraction (not recorded which). These receptors were taken from a male donor with ankylosing spondylitis or in good health (not recorded which).

This clonotype was seen ten or more times. The rearrangement uses TRBV20-1 and TRBJ2-7; D not resolved. V shed 0 bases and J shed 4 bases, with 4 bases lying between them. This CDR3 comprises 11 residues. The germline V gene encodes CDR1 DFQATT and CDR2 SNEGSKA (reference sequence). The CDR3 region is CSAREVYEQYF. The DNA of the CDR3 is TGCAGTGCTAGAGAGGTTTACGAGCAGTACTTC.

The V call is TRBV7-6, the J call TRBJ2-7; no clear D. Deletions cut 7 bases from V and 1 base from J, with 11 bases between. The CDR3 is made up of 13 amino acids. Germline V gene sequence: CDR1 SGHVS, CDR2 FNYEAQ. The CDR3 here is CASTPPFSYEQYF. CDR3 coding DNA: TGTGCCAGCACCCCCCCGTTTTCCTACGAGCAGTACTTC.

This clonotype was seen only a few times. V and J are TRBV12-3 or TRBV12-4 and TRBJ2-5; D not resolved. The CDR3 spans 14 residues. Trimming shortened V by 8 bases and J by 2 bases, and 15 bases separated the two germline ends. The CDR3 here is CASGPTGPQETQYF. As DNA, the CDR3 is TGTGCCAGCGGGCCCACGGGCCCACAAGAGACCCAGTACTTC.

The V call is TRBV12-3 or TRBV12-4, the J call TRBJ2-1, with 8 bases aligning to TRBD1. This CDR3 has 15 residues. The junction had 3 bases not matched to a gene; V was cut back by 2 bases and J by 3 bases. The CDR3 loop reads CASSLTGGGYNEQFF. CDR3 DNA: TGTGCCAGCAGTTTAACAGGGGGTGGCTACAATGAGCAGTTCTTC.

This clonotype has ten or more counts. The chain couples TRBV5-1 to TRBJ1-2; D unresolved. CDR3 size: 14 residues. The ends were cut back, 0 bases at V and 2 bases at J, with 8 bases in the middle. Germline-derived CDR1 and CDR2 are SGHRS and YFSETQ. As DNA, the CDR3 is TGCGCCAGCAGCTTGGCCAGAGGGAACTATGGCTACACCTTC. Encoded protein: CASSLARGNYGYTF.

The sample holds a few counts of this clonotype. This chain links TRBV11-2 with TRBJ2-2, with a weak D call TRBD2 (6 bases). V lost 0 bases to trimming and J lost 5 bases, with 10 bases between them. The germline V gene encodes CDR1 SGHAT and CDR2 FQNNGV. This CDR3 contains 15 residues. The CDR3 loop reads CASSLDRGKTGELFF. CDR3 coding DNA: TGTGCCAGCAGCTTAGATCGCGGGAAGACCGGGGAGCTGTTTTTT. The full variable domain, rest sourced from reference TRBV11-2 and TRBJ2-2, is EAGVAQSPRYKIIEKRQSVAFWCNPISGHATLYWYQQILGQGPKLLIQFQNNGVVDDSQLPKDRFSAERLKGVDSTLKIQPAKLEDSAVYLCASSLDRGKTGELFFGEGSRLTVL.

In this sample, this clonotype turned up a few times. The genes are TRBV27 and TRBJ2-1; 7 bases match TRBD2. Germline V CDR1 and CDR2: MNHEY, SMNVEV (reference sequence). The junction had 10 bases not matched to a gene; V was cut back by 5 bases and J by 3 bases. There are 16 residues in the CDR3. CDR3 in DNA: TGTGCCAGCAGTGGGGGGGGAAGGCTAGTCTACAATGAGCAGTTCTTC. Translated: CASSGGGRLVYNEQFF.

This clonotype has only a few counts. The chain has TRBV20-1 and TRBJ2-3; 13 positions agree with TRBD2. Trimming took 6 bases from V and 5 from J; bases not matched to a gene: 8. The length of the CDR3 is 15 residues. Germline V gene data show CDR1 as DFQATT and CDR2 as SNEGSKA (reference sequence). The CDR3 coding sequence is TGCAGTGCCGGGACTAGCGGGGACAATCTAGATACGCAGTATTTT. Translation gives CSAGTSGDNLDTQYF.

This chain joins TRBV20-1 and TRBJ1-1, with D possibly being TRBD1 (6 bases). Trimming took 0 bases from V and 4 from J, leaving 9 bases between them. The CDR3 is 13 amino acids. Germline CDR1 DFQATT, CDR2 SNEGSKA (reference sequence). CDR3 nucleotide sequence: TGCAGTGCTAGAGAGAGCAGGGGCACTGAAGCTTTCTTT. Translated: CSARESRGTEAFF.